This T cell receptor beta chain was recovered during a study of cytomegalovirus exposure and HLA in healthy donors. Across the study: Among 150 million to 200 million T cells, an earlier analysis found roughly 100 million unique TCR beta sequences.

Study findings and constraints: Most observed TCR sequences were rare, whereas some public TCRs were detected in many donors. The study listed under 200 cytomegalovirus-associated TCR beta chains.

Concerning this clone: Its antigen is undetermined.

Germline loops: CDR1 LNHNV, CDR2 YYDKDF (reference sequence). This CDR3 has 15 residues. V lost 1 base, J lost 6 bases, and 12 bases lay in between. Vbeta (60) and Jbeta (13) primers were used in the PCR. Libraries were prepared by immunoSEQ multiplex PCR; TCRdb keeps only in-frame clonotypes and omits some of them. The data contain 110,000 or so clones, 67% of them singletons. Sequencing was performed on PBMCs. The sequence derives from a man aged 18-30 years in good health and CMV-seropositive. The chain links TRBV15 to TRBJ1-4; TRBD1 might be the D (6 bases). The CDR3 DNA follows: TGTGCCACCAGCAGAGGGGGAGGGGGTTATGAAAAACTGTTTTTT. The encoded protein is CATSRGGGGYEKLFF.